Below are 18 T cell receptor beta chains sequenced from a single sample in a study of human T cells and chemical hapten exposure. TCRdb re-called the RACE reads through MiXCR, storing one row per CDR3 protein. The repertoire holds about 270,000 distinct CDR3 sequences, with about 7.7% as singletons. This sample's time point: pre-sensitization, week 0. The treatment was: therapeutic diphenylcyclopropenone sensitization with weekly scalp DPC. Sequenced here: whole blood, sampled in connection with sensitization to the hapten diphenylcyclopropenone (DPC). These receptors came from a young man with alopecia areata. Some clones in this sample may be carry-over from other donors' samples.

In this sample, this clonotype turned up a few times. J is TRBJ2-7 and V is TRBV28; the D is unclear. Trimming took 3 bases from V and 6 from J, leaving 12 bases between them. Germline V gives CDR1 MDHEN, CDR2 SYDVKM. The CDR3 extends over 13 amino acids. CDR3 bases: TGTGCCAGCAGTTTGGCTAGGGTTGCCGAGCAGTACTTC. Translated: CASSLARVAEQYF.

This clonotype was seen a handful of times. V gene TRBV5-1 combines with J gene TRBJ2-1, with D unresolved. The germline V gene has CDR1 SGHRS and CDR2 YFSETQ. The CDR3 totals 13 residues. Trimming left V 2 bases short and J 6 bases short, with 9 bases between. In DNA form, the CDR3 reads TGCGCCAGCAGCTTACGGGTTACCAATGAGCAGTTCTTC. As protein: CASSLRVTNEQFF. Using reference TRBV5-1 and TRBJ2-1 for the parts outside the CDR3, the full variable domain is KAGVTQTPRYLIKTRGQQVTLSCSPISGHRSVSWYQQTPGQGLQFLFEYFSETQRNKGNFPGRFSGRQFSNSRSEMNVSTLELGDSALYLCASSLRVTNEQFFGPGTRLTVL.

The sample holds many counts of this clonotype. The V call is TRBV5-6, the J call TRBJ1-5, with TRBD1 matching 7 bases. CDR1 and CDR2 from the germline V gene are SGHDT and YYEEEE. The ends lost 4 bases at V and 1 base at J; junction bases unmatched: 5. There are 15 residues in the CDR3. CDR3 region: CASSLTGLSNQPQHF. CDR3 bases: TGTGCCAGCAGCCTGACAGGGCTAAGCAATCAGCCCCAGCATTTT.

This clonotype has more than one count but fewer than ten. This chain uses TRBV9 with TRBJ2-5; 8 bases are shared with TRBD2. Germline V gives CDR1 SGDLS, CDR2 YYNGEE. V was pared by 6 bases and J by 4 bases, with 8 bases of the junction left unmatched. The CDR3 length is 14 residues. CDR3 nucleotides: TGTGCCAGCAATTACGGGGGGGCATCAGAGACCCAGTACTTC. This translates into CASNYGGASETQYF.

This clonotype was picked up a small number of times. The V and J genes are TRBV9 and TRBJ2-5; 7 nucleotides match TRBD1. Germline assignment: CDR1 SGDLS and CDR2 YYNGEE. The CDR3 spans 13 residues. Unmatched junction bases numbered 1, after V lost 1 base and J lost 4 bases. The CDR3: CASSVRGRETQYF. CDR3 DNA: TGTGCCAGCAGCGTAAGGGGGCGAGAGACCCAGTACTTC.

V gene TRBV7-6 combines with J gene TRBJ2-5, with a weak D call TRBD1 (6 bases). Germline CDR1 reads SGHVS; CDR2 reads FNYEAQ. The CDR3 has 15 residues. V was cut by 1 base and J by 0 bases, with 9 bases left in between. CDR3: CASSLVGTHQETQYF. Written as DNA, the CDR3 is TGTGCCAGCAGCTTAGTTGGGACACACCAAGAGACCCAGTACTTC.

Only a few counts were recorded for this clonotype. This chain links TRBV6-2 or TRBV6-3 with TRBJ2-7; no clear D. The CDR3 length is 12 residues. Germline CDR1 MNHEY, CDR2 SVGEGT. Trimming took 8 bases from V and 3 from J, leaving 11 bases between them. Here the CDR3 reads CASADGFYEQYV. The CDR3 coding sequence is TGTGCCAGCGCCGACGGATTCTACGAGCAGTACGTC.

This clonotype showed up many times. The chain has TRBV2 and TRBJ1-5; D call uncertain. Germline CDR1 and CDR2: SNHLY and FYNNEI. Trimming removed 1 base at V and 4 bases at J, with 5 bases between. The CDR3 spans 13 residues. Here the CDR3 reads CASSEGGNQPQHF. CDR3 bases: TGTGCCAGCAGTGAAGGCGGGAATCAGCCCCAGCATTTT.

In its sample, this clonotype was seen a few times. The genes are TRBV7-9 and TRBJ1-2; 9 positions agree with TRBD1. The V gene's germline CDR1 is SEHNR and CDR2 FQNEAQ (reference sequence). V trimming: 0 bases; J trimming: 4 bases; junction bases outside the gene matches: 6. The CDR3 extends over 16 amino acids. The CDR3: CASSLASGQGSYGYTF. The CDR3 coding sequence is TGTGCCAGCAGCTTAGCGTCGGGACAGGGAAGCTATGGCTACACCTTC.

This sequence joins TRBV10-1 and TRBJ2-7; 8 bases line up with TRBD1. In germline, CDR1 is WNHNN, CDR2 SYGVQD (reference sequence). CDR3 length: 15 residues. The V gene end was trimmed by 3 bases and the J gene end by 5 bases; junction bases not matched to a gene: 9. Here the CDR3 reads CASSDPRTGRDEQYF. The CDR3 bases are TGCGCCAGCAGTGACCCAAGGACAGGGAGAGACGAGCAGTACTTC.

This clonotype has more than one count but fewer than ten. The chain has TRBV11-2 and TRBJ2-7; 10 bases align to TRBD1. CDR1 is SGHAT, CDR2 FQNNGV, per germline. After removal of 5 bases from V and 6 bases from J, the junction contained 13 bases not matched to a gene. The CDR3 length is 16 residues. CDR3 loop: CASSPLKDRGTTEQYF. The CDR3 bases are TGTGCCAGCAGCCCGCTTAAGGACAGGGGGACTACCGAGCAGTACTTC.

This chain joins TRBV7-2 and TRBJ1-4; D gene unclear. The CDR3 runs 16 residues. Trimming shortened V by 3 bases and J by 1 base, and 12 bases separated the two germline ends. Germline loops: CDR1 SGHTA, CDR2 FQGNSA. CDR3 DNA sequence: TGTGCCAGCAGCTTGGTCTCAGGAAGAACTAATGAAAAACTGTTTTTT. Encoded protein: CASSLVSGRTNEKLFF.

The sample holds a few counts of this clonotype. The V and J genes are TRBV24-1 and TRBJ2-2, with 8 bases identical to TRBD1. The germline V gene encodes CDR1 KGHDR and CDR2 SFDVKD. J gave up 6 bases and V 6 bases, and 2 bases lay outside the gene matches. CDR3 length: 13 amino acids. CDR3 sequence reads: CATSRQGSGELFF. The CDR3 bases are TGTGCCACCAGTAGACAGGGGTCCGGGGAGCTGTTTTTT.

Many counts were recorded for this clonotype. The CDR3 nucleotides read TGTGCCATCAGTGAGTCGGGAGTCTATGGCTACACCTTC. Translated: CAISESGVYGYTF. This rearrangement joins TRBV10-3 to TRBJ1-2; D gene ambiguous. Trimming took 0 bases from V and 4 from J, leaving 6 bases between them. Germline lookup yields CDR1 ENHRY and CDR2 SYGVKD. CDR3 length: 13 residues.

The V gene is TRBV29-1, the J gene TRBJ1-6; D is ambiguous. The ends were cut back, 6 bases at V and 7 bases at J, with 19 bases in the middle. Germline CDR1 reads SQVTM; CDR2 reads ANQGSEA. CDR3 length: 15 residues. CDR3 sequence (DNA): TGCAGCGTCCCCGTTTCGGACGTTCGAAATTCACCCCTCCACTTT. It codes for CSVPVSDVRNSPLHF.

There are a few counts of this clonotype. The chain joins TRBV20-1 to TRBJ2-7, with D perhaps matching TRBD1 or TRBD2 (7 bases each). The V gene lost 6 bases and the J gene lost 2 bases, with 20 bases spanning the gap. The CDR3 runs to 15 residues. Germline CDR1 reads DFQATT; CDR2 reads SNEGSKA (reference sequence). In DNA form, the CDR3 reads TGCAGTGCAGGGGGGGACAGCAACCCCCCCTACGAGCAGTACTTC. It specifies CSAGGDSNPPYEQYF.

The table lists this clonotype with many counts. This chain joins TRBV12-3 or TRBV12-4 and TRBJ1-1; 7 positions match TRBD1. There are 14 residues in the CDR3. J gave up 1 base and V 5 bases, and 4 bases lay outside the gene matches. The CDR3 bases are TGTGCCAGCAGTCTGGGACAGACGAACACTGAAGCTTTCTTT. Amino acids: CASSLGQTNTEAFF.

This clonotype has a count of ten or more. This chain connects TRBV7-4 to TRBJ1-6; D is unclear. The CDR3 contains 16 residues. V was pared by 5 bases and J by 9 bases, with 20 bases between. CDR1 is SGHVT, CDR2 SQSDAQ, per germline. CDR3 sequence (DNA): TGTGCCAGCAGCCCCCTATCACGGGTCGCCCGTTCACCCCTCCACTTT. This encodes CASSPLSRVARSPLHF.